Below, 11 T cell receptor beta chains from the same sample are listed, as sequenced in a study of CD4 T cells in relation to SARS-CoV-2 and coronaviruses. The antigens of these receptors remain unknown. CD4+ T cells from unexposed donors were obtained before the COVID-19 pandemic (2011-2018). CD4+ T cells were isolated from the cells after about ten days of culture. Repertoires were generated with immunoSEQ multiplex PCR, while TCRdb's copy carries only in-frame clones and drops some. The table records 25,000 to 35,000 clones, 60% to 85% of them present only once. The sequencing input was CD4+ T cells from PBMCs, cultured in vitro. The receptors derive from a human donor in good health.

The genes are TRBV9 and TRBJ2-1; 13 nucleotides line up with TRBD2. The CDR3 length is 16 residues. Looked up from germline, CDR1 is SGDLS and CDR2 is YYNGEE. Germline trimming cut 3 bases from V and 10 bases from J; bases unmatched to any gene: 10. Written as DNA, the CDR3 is TGTGCCAGCAGCGGTCGACTAGCGGGAGGTCCGCGGGAGCAGTTCTTC. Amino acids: CASSGRLAGGPREQFF.

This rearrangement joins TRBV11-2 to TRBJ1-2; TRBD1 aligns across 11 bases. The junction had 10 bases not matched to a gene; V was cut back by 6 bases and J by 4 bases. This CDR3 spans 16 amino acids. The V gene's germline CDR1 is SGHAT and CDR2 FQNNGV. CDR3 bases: TGTGCCAGCAGTGGAAACGGGGACAGGGGGTTCTATGGCTACACCTTC. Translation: CASSGNGDRGFYGYTF.

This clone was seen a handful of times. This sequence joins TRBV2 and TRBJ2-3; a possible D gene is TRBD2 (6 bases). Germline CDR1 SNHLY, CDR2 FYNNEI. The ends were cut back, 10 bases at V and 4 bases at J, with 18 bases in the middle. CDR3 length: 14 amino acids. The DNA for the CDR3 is TGTGCCACTCGGGACTTTGGATCCTCAGATACGCAGTATTTT. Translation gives CATRDFGSSDTQYF.

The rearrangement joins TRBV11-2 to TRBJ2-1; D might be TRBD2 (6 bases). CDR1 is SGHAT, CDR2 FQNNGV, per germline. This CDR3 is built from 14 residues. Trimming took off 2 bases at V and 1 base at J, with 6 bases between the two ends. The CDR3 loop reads CASSLRGSYNEQFF. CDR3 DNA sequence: TGTGCCAGCAGCTTACGGGGGTCCTACAATGAGCAGTTCTTC.

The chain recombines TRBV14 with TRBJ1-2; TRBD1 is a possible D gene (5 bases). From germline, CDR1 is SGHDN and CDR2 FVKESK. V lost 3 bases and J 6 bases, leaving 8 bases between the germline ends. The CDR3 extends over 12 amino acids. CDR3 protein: CASSQRTNGYTF. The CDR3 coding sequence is TGTGCCAGCAGCCAGAGGACAAATGGCTACACCTTC.

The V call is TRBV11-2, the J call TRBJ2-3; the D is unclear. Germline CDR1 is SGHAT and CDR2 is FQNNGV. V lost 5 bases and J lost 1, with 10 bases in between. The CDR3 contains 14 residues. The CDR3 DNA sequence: TGTGCCAGCAGCCCGCCCTGGGGCACAGATACGCAGTATTTT. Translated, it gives CASSPPWGTDTQYF. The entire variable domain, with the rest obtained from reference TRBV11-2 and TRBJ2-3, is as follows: EAGVAQSPRYKIIEKRQSVAFWCNPISGHATLYWYQQILGQGPKLLIQFQNNGVVDDSQLPKDRFSAERLKGVDSTLKIQPAKLEDSAVYLCASSPPWGTDTQYFGPGTRLTVL.

The CDR3 reads CASSNAGANTGELFF. The CDR3 DNA follows: TGTGCCAGCAGTAACGCGGGTGCGAACACCGGGGAGCTGTTTTTT. The chain is built from TRBV6-5 and TRBJ2-2; D may be TRBD2 (5 bases). Germline V gives CDR1 MNHEY, CDR2 SVGAGI. The CDR3 contains 15 residues. V lost 5 bases and J 0 bases, leaving 10 bases between the germline ends.

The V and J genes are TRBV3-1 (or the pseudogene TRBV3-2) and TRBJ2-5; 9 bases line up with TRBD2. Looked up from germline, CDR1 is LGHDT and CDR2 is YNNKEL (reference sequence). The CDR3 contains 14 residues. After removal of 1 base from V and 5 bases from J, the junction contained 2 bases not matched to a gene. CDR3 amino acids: CASSQVAGVETQYF. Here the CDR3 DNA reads TGTGCCAGCAGCCAAGTAGCGGGAGTCGAGACCCAGTACTTC.

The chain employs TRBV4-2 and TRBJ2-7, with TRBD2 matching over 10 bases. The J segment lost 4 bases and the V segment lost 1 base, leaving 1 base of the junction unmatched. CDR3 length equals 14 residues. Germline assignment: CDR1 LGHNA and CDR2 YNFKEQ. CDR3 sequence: CASSQGSGGYEQYF. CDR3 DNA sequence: TGTGCCAGCAGCCAAGGTAGCGGGGGGTACGAGCAGTACTTC.

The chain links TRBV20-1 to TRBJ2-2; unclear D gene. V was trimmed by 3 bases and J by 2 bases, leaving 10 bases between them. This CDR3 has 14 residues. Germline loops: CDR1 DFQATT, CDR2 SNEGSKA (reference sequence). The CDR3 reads CSASSRKNTGELFF. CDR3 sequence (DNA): TGCAGTGCTAGTAGCAGGAAAAACACCGGGGAGCTGTTTTTT.

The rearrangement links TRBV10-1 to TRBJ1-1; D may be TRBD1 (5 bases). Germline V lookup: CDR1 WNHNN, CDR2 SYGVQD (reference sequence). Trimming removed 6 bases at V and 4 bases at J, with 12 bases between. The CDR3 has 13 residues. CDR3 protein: CASSPKGCTEAFF. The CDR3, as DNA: TGCGCCAGCAGCCCGAAGGGGTGCACTGAAGCTTTCTTT.